The 15 T cell receptor beta chains below all came from one sample that was sequenced in a study of Ad26.COV2.S vaccination and SARS-CoV-2 variants. Treatment denoted: around 19 received Ad26.COV2.S at low or high dose, single or two shots; several received placebo; per-sample allocation not given. Repertoires come from day 63 after the first vaccine or placebo injection. Clones were read by immunoSEQ multiplex PCR, and TCRdb kept only the in-frame ones, dropping some. The table records fewer than 500,000 clones, 85% to 90% of them present only once. Sequenced here: peripheral blood, sampled in a trial of Ad26.COV2.S vaccine versus placebo. The receptors shown here come from a person between 18 and 60 years old who received the Ad26.COV2.S COVID-19 vaccine or a placebo.

This chain uses TRBV19 with TRBJ1-1, with TRBD1 as a possible D gene (5 bases). Germline loops: CDR1 LNHDA, CDR2 SQIVND (reference sequence). Trimming took off 6 bases at V and 7 bases at J, with 18 bases between the two ends. This CDR3 comprises 14 residues. CDR3 region: CASRDGQGGSEAFF. The CDR3 DNA follows: TGTGCCAGTAGGGATGGCCAGGGAGGGAGTGAAGCTTTCTTT.

The rearrangement joins TRBV13 to TRBJ2-3; 12 bases agree with TRBD2. CDR3 length equals 15 residues. Germline CDR1 PRHDT, CDR2 FYEKMQ (reference sequence). J gave up 4 bases and V 5 bases, and 4 bases lay outside the gene matches. The CDR3 coding sequence is TGTGCCAGCAGCGAGGGACTAGCGGGTCCAGATACGCAGTATTTT. Translation: CASSEGLAGPDTQYF.

V and J are TRBV5-1 and TRBJ1-1; D may be TRBD1 (5 bases). Germline CDR1 SGHRS, CDR2 YFSETQ. The V end lost 4 bases, the J end lost 1 base, and 14 bases lay between the germline ends. The CDR3 covers 15 residues. The CDR3 sequence is CASSPAGGKNTEAFF. The CDR3 DNA is TGCGCCAGCAGCCCGGCGGGGGGTAAGAACACTGAAGCTTTCTTT.

This clone was counted a single time. This chain uses TRBV7-2 with TRBJ2-3, with a tentative D call TRBD1 (5 bases). V lost 1 base, J lost 7 bases, and 12 bases lay in between. The CDR3 extends over 14 amino acids. The germline V gene has CDR1 SGHTA and CDR2 FQGNSA. The CDR3 sequence: CASSLDPGSNTQYF. CDR3 nucleotides: TGTGCCAGCAGCTTAGACCCAGGGTCAAATACGCAGTATTTT. Drawing the rest from reference TRBV7-2 and TRBJ2-3, the complete variable domain is GAGVSQSPSNKVTEKGKDVELRCDPISGHTALYWYRQSLGQGLEFLIYFQGNSAPDKSGLPSDRFSAERTGGSVSTLTIQRTQQEDSAVYLCASSLDPGSNTQYFGPGTRLTVL.

This clone turned up a few times. This sequence joins TRBV6-2 or TRBV6-3 and TRBJ1-5, with D maybe TRBD1 (6 bases). The CDR3 has 14 amino acids. Germline V gene data show CDR1 as MNHEY and CDR2 as SVGEGT. V was trimmed by 4 bases and J by 5 bases, leaving 12 bases between them. In DNA form, the CDR3 reads TGTGCCAGCAGTTCTCTTAACAGGGATCAGCCCCAGCATTTT. Translation: CASSSLNRDQPQHF.

The chain combines TRBV2 with TRBJ1-6; D not certain. This CDR3 spans 12 amino acids. Trimming removed 5 bases at V and 13 bases at J, with 12 bases between. CDR1 and CDR2 from the germline V gene are SNHLY and FYNNEI. CDR3 loop: CASSRGFEPLHF. CDR3 sequence (DNA): TGTGCCAGCAGTAGAGGGTTTGAGCCCCTCCACTTT.

This rearrangement joins TRBV6-2 or TRBV6-3 to TRBJ2-5; the match to TRBD2 covers 10 bases. V was clipped by 6 bases and J by 4 bases; unmatched bases: 11. There are 16 residues in the CDR3. Germline V gene data show CDR1 as MNHEY and CDR2 as SVGEGT. For the CDR3, the DNA is TGTGCCAGCAGCCCTAACCTAGCGGGAGTCGGAGAGACCCAGTACTTC. As protein: CASSPNLAGVGETQYF.

This rearrangement joins TRBV6-6 to TRBJ1-2, with a possible D match to TRBD1 (5 bases). This CDR3 contains 13 residues. CDR1 is MNHNY, CDR2 SVGAGI, per germline (reference sequence). Trimming removed 11 bases from V and 4 bases from J, with 17 bases in between. CDR3 bases: TGTGCCTGCTGGGAGGGGCGTTTCTATGGCTACACCTTC. Protein sequence: CACWEGRFYGYTF.

The chain has TRBV30 and TRBJ1-4; D might be TRBD1 (5 bases). Germline-derived CDR1 and CDR2 are GTSNPN and SVGIG (reference sequence). The V end was cut by 2 bases, the J end by 3 bases, with 13 bases between. The CDR3 totals 15 residues. The CDR3 here is CAWSLPRVANEKLFF. The CDR3 DNA reads as TGTGCCTGGAGTCTTCCCAGGGTGGCTAATGAAAAACTGTTTTTT.

The CDR3 DNA reads as TGTGCCAGCAGTGAAGTTGGGGAGAGTGAAGCTTTCTTT. It codes for CASSEVGESEAFF. The genes are TRBV6-1 and TRBJ1-1; no clear D gene. The CDR3 covers 13 residues. Per germline, CDR1 MNHNS and CDR2 SASEGT. V was cut by 1 base and J by 7 bases, with 10 bases left in between.

This chain links TRBV5-6 with TRBJ2-1; 11 nucleotides agree with TRBD2. Germline lookup yields CDR1 SGHDT and CDR2 YYEEEE. The V gene end was trimmed by 5 bases and the J gene end by 7 bases; junction bases not matched to a gene: 17. CDR3 length: 18 residues. CDR3 protein: CASRASVSGGAYLNEQFF. Here the CDR3 DNA reads TGTGCCAGCAGAGCTTCGGTTAGCGGGGGGGCATATTTAAATGAGCAGTTCTTC.

The J gene is TRBJ1-1, the V gene TRBV5-1; D is undetermined. The CDR3 totals 15 residues. Trimming removed 3 bases at V and 0 bases at J, with 12 bases between. The germline V gene encodes CDR1 SGHRS and CDR2 YFSETQ. CDR3 nucleotide sequence: TGCGCCAGCAGCTCCCTAATTTCGGTGAACACTGAAGCTTTCTTT. It yields the protein CASSSLISVNTEAFF.

The rearrangement uses TRBV5-1 and TRBJ2-5; D assignment may be TRBD1 or TRBD2 (5 bases each). The germline V gene encodes CDR1 SGHRS and CDR2 YFSETQ. Trimming took 1 base from V and 5 from J, leaving 12 bases between them. The CDR3 sequence is 14 residues long. The CDR3: CASSLFAGTETQYF. CDR3 in DNA: TGCGCCAGCAGCTTGTTCGCCGGGACCGAGACCCAGTACTTC.

This clone was observed once. This rearrangement joins TRBV19 to TRBJ1-3; D is unclear. The CDR3 has 17 residues. Germline-derived CDR1 and CDR2 are LNHDA and SQIVND (reference sequence). Trimming cost V 3 bases and J 2 bases, with 17 bases left between them. DNA for the CDR3: TGTGCCAGTAGTATTCGGGCGAGGACGGTGACTGGAAACACCATATATTTT. It translates to CASSIRARTVTGNTIYF.

The V call is TRBV6-4, the J call TRBJ2-5, with 8 bases fitting TRBD1. CDR1 and CDR2 (germline): MRHNA, SNTAGT. CDR3 length equals 15 residues. V lost 7 bases to trimming and J lost 1 base; unmatched junction nucleotides: 8. The chain's CDR3 is CASTLRGPIQETQYF. The DNA for the CDR3 is TGTGCCAGCACCCTCAGGGGGCCAATCCAAGAGACCCAGTACTTC.